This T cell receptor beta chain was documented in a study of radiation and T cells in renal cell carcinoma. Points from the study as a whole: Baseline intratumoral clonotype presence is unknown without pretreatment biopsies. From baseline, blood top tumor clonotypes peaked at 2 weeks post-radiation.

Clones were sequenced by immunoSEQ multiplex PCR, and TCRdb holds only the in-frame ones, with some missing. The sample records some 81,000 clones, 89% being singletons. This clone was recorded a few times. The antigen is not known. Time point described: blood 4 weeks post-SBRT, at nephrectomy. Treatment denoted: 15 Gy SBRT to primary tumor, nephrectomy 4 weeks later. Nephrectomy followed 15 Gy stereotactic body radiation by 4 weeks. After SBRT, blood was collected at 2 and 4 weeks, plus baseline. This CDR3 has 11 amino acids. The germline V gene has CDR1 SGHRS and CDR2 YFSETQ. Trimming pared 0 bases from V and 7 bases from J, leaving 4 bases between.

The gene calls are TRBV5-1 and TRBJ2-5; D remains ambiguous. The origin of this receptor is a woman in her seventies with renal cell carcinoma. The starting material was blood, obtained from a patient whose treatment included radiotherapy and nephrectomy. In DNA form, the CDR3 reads TGCGCCAGCAGCTTGGAGTGGACCCAGTACTTC. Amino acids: CASSLEWTQYF. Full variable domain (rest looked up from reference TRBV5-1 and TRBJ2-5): KAGVTQTPRYLIKTRGQQVTLSCSPISGHRSVSWYQQTPGQGLQFLFEYFSETQRNKGNFPGRFSGRQFSNSRSEMNVSTLELGDSALYLCASSLEWTQYFGPGTRLLVL.